These T cell receptor beta chains were read from a single sample in a study of vaccination and CD4 T cells after COVID-19. No cognate antigen is known for these TCRs. Via MiXCR, TCRdb re-called the PCR reads, giving one row per CDR3 protein. The sample records 6,500 to 9,500 distinct CDR3 sequences, around 48% being singletons. Material: CD4+ T cells from blood, cultured in vitro. These receptor sequences come from a human donor in good health. CDR3s include the opening cysteine and the closing phenylalanine or tryptophan. Each record gives: V gene, D gene, CDR3 length, clone size, J gene, CDR3 protein, CDR3 DNA. A D gene is named only where the DNA matches it firmly. Some rows have no size entry. The others give once, few or many, or a class for an expanded clone.

TRBV6-1	NA	13	few	TRBJ1-1	CASRRVMNTEAFF	TGTGCCAGCAGAAGGGTGATGAACACTGAAGCTTTCTTT
TRBV6-5	NA	17	few	TRBJ1-2	CASSYQTTTGFDYGYTF	TGTGCCAGCAGTTACCAGACGACAACAGGGTTTGACTATGGCTACACCTTC
TRBV4-1	NA	16	few	TRBJ1-2	CASSHDGRKLEYGYTF	TGCGCCAGCAGCCACGACGGGCGGAAGCTGGAGTATGGCTACACCTTC
TRBV7-8	NA	14	few	TRBJ1-5	CASSLAGGSQPQHF	TGTGCCAGCAGCTTAGCAGGAGGGTCCCAGCCCCAGCATTTT
TRBV15	NA	16	few	TRBJ1-2	CATSRETAASLYGYTF	TGTGCCACCAGCAGGGAAACGGCGGCCAGTCTCTATGGCTACACCTTC
TRBV6-1	NA	16	NA	TRBJ1-5	CASSEREGLSNQPQHF	TGTGCCAGCAGTGAGCGGGAGGGATTAAGCAATCAGCCCCAGCATTTT
TRBV28	NA	12	few	TRBJ1-1	CASRTGPLEAFF	TGTGCCAGCAGGACAGGCCCACTAGAAGCTTTCTTT
TRBV5-4	NA	15	NA	TRBJ2-5	CASSLGAGAQETQYF	TGTGCCAGCAGCTTGGGGGCGGGGGCCCAAGAGACCCAGTACTTC
TRBV7-2	NA	15	NA	TRBJ2-5	CASSLVAGNGETQYF	TGTGCCAGCAGCTTAGTCGCCGGGAACGGAGAGACCCAGTACTTC
TRBV5-4	NA	15	NA	TRBJ2-3	CASTAGAASTDTQYF	TGTGCCAGCACCGCTGGGGCAGCAAGCACAGATACGCAGTATTTT
TRBV6-4	NA	18	NA	TRBJ2-1	CASSDLPLTSSSYNEQFF	TGTGCCAGCAGTGACCTACCCCTAACTTCTAGCTCCTACAATGAGCAGTTCTTC
TRBV18	NA	14	NA	TRBJ1-5	CASSPGGSNQPQHF	TGTGCCAGCTCACCCGGCGGCAGCAATCAGCCCCAGCATTTT
TRBV18	NA	13	NA	TRBJ1-2	CASSPPGLGGYTF	TGTGCCAGCTCACCACCGGGCCTGGGGGGCTACACCTTC
TRBV20-1	NA	15	NA	TRBJ2-7	CSANIPGSSSYEQYF	TGCAGTGCTAATATTCCCGGCTCAAGCTCCTACGAGCAGTACTTC
TRBV20-1	TRBD2	14	NA	TRBJ2-2	CSARGRELTGELFF	TGCAGTGCCCGAGGGCGGGAGCTCACCGGGGAGCTGTTTTTT
TRBV6-2/TRBV6-3	NA	15	NA	TRBJ1-6	CASSYSGDGGSPLHF	TGTGCCAGCAGTTACTCTGGGGACGGAGGTTCACCCCTCCACTTT
TRBV6-2/TRBV6-3	TRBD2	16	few	TRBJ2-1	CASRMGLAGGINEQFF	TGTGCCAGCAGGATGGGACTAGCGGGGGGGATTAATGAGCAGTTCTTC
TRBV15	TRBD2	17	few	TRBJ2-1	CATSRATGTSSYNEQFF	TGTGCCACCAGCAGGGCTACCGGGACTAGCTCCTACAATGAGCAGTTCTTC
TRBV5-8	TRBD1	15	NA	TRBJ1-5	CASSARTGGRQPQHF	TGTGCCAGCAGCGCCCGGACAGGGGGCCGCCAGCCCCAGCATTTT
TRBV6-1	NA	14	NA	TRBJ1-6	CASSESGVNSPLHF	TGTGCCAGCAGTGAATCAGGGGTCAATTCACCCCTCCACTTT
TRBV2	TRBD1	14	few	TRBJ1-5	CASSRGTVYQPQHF	TGTGCCAGCAGTAGAGGGACAGTTTATCAGCCCCAGCATTTT